These T cell receptor beta chains were read from a single sample in a study of cytomegalovirus exposure and HLA in healthy donors. Here immunoSEQ multiplex PCR was the method, and the copy in TCRdb shows in-frame clones only, minus some. The repertoire holds 130,000 to 150,000 clones, 80% to 90% seen once, with roughly 4.8% in the top ten. Material for sequencing was PBMCs. Every receptor here comes from a man between 18 and 29 years old in good health and CMV-seropositive. Each CDR3 is given with its conserved first and last residue. The D gene is left open where the match is weak. Size values are once, few and many counts, or a class for expanded clones, and some rows have none.

d_call j_call clone_size v_call cdr3_aa cdr3_nt
TRBD2 TRBJ2-7 - TRBV19 CASSHSISGSIPYEQYF TGTGCCAGTAGTCACTCAATTAGCGGGAGTATCCCCTACGAGCAGTACTTC
TRBD1 TRBJ1-4 - TRBV30 CAWSSTGSGGEKLFF TGTGCCTGGAGTTCTACAGGGTCAGGGGGGGAAAAACTGTTTTTT
- TRBJ1-4 - TRBV6-1 CASRGGRALNEKLFF TGTGCCAGCAGGGGGGGTAGGGCCCTTAATGAAAAACTGTTTTTT
- TRBJ2-3 - TRBV7-3 CASSYGLGRTDTQYF TGTGCCAGCAGCTACGGCCTAGGGAGGACAGATACGCAGTATTTT
- TRBJ1-1 once TRBV28 CASSFRENTEAFF TGTGCCAGCAGTTTTCGGGAGAACACTGAAGCTTTCTTT
TRBD1 TRBJ2-7 - TRBV2 CASSEGQGVHEQYF TGTGCCAGCAGTGAGGGACAGGGTGTCCACGAGCAGTACTTC
TRBD1 TRBJ1-2 - TRBV15 CATSGDRGNYGYTF TGTGCCACCAGCGGGGACAGGGGAAACTATGGCTACACCTTC
- TRBJ2-3 - TRBV6-1 CASRRDTQYF TGTGCCAGCAGGAGGGATACGCAGTATTTT
- TRBJ1-2 few TRBV5-8 CASKTDLKYYGYTF TGTGCCAGCAAAACAGACCTAAAATACTATGGCTACACCTTC
- TRBJ1-3 - TRBV14 CASSQVESGNTIYF TGTGCCAGCAGCCAAGTAGAGTCTGGAAACACCATATATTTT
- TRBJ2-7 once TRBV29-1 CSVLLQGEGYEQYF TGCAGCGTTCTCTTACAGGGAGAAGGCTACGAGCAGTACTTC
TRBD1 TRBJ1-3 - TRBV11-2 CASTGTASGNTIYF TGTGCCAGCACCGGGACAGCCTCTGGAAACACCATATATTTT
TRBD1 TRBJ2-1 - TRBV5-1 CASSLVGTGFNEQFF TGCGCCAGCAGCTTGGTTGGGACAGGGTTCAATGAGCAGTTCTTC
TRBD1 TRBJ1-2 - TRBV6-6 CASSGDSFYGYTF TGTGCCAGCAGTGGGGACAGTTTCTATGGCTACACCTTC
- TRBJ1-4 - TRBV18 CASSPRGGGNNEKLFF TGTGCCAGCTCCCCGAGAGGCGGGGGCAATAACGAAAAACTGTTTTTT
TRBD2 TRBJ2-2 - TRBV5-4 CASSSLAGGGTGELFF TGTGCCAGCAGCTCTCTAGCGGGAGGCGGAACCGGGGAGCTGTTTTTT
TRBD2 TRBJ2-7 few TRBV18 CASSPPLAGAEQYF TGTGCCAGCTCACCACCGCTAGCGGGAGCCGAGCAGTACTTC
- TRBJ2-1 - TRBV5-1 CASSWTTGVLGNEQFF TGCGCCAGCAGTTGGACGACGGGAGTATTAGGCAATGAGCAGTTCTTC
- TRBJ1-1 - TRBV4-1 CASSQGSITEAFF TGCGCCAGCAGCCAGGGCTCAATAACTGAAGCTTTCTTT
TRBD1 TRBJ2-2 - TRBV7-9 CASNKLDRGATGELFF TGTGCCAGCAACAAACTAGACAGGGGTGCCACCGGGGAGCTGTTTTTT
TRBD2 TRBJ2-1 - TRBV19 CASSRTRDNEQFF TGTGCCAGTAGTAGGACTAGGGACAATGAGCAGTTCTTC
- TRBJ2-2 - TRBV6-1 CASRSGTNTGELFF TGTGCCAGCAGGAGCGGAACCAACACCGGGGAGCTGTTTTTT
- TRBJ1-1 - TRBV20-1 CSARREVQAFF TGCAGTGCTCGACGGGAAGTACAAGCTTTCTTT
- TRBJ2-7 - TRBV6-1 CASGGDENEQYF TGTGCCAGCGGCGGGGATGAAAACGAGCAGTACTTC
TRBD2 TRBJ2-5 - TRBV28 CASSVLGGGSDETQYF TGTGCCAGCAGTGTACTGGGCGGGGGTTCGGACGAGACCCAGTACTTC
- TRBJ2-7 - TRBV5-1 CASRTQGGSSYEQYF TGCGCCAGCAGAACACAAGGGGGAAGCTCCTACGAGCAGTACTTC
- TRBJ2-1 - TRBV20-1 CSARPQNEQFF TGCAGTGCTAGACCCCAGAATGAGCAGTTCTTC
- TRBJ2-5 - TRBV7-6 CASSFAGETQYF TGTGCCAGCAGCTTTGCGGGCGAGACCCAGTACTTC
- TRBJ1-1 - TRBV18 CASSIIDRFTEAFF TGTGCCAGCTCGATTATTGACAGGTTCACTGAAGCTTTCTTT
TRBD2 TRBJ2-6 - TRBV7-3 CASSLKIRASGFGTGANVLTF TGTGCCAGCAGCTTAAAGATTCGGGCTAGCGGGTTCGGGACGGGGGCCAACGTCCTGACTTTC
TRBD2 TRBJ2-1 - TRBV30 CAWTSGGADEQFF TGTGCCTGGACGAGCGGGGGGGCCGATGAGCAGTTCTTC
TRBD2 TRBJ2-5 - TRBV19 CASSPGLEETQYF TGTGCCAGTTCACCGGGACTAGAGGAGACCCAGTACTTC
TRBD2 TRBJ2-1 - TRBV19 CASSNLAAYNEQFF TGTGCCAGTAGTAACCTAGCGGCCTACAATGAGCAGTTCTTC
TRBD2 TRBJ2-1 - TRBV5-1 CASSLPPGLSRSYNEQFF TGCGCCAGCAGCCTTCCCCCGGGACTATCCCGCTCCTACAATGAGCAGTTCTTC
- TRBJ2-5 - TRBV28 CASSPAGLGRETQYF TGTGCCAGCAGCCCCGCGGGACTGGGGAGAGAGACCCAGTACTTC
- TRBJ1-2 - TRBV11-2 CASSYGAIYGYTF TGTGCCAGCAGCTATGGGGCTATCTATGGCTACACCTTC
- TRBJ2-5 - TRBV29-1 CSVEGQVKETQYF TGCAGCGTTGAAGGCCAGGTAAAAGAGACCCAGTACTTC
- TRBJ1-1 - TRBV5-8 CASSLQGNTEAFF TGTGCCAGCAGCTTACAGGGGAACACTGAAGCTTTCTTT
- TRBJ1-4 - TRBV9 CASSPVPSGKLFF TGTGCCAGCAGCCCGGTCCCCTCCGGAAAACTGTTTTTT
- TRBJ1-2 - TRBV4-1 CASSRSDGAAITTSNYGYTF TGCGCCAGCAGCCGCAGTGATGGGGCGGCCATCACAACTTCTAACTATGGCTACACCTTC
- TRBJ1-1 - TRBV4-1 CASSQVYPEDTEAFF TGCGCCAGCAGCCAAGTATACCCCGAGGACACTGAAGCTTTCTTT
TRBD2 TRBJ2-3 - TRBV30 CAFSGGWADTQYF TGTGCCTTTAGCGGGGGGTGGGCAGATACGCAGTATTTT
TRBD2 TRBJ2-1 - TRBV6-5 CASSWGLAGGEQFF TGTGCCAGCAGTTGGGGACTAGCGGGTGGTGAGCAGTTCTTC
- TRBJ2-2 - TRBV30 CAWSGLANTGELFF TGTGCCTGGAGTGGGCTAGCTAACACCGGGGAGCTGTTTTTT
- TRBJ2-7 - TRBV7-8 CASSLSDNEQYF TGTGCCAGCAGCTTAAGTGACAACGAGCAGTACTTC
- TRBJ1-1 - TRBV5-1 CASRPVGATEAFF TGCGCCAGCCGCCCTGTAGGGGCCACTGAAGCTTTCTTT
- TRBJ1-3 - TRBV13 CASSPHRGNTIYF TGTGCCAGCAGCCCCCACAGGGGAAACACCATATATTTT
TRBD1 TRBJ1-2 - TRBV6-5 CASSYSGQTTGYTF TGTGCCAGCAGTTACTCGGGACAGACTACCGGCTACACCTTC
TRBD2 TRBJ2-1 - TRBV7-8 CASSLVRTSPSSYNEQFF TGTGCCAGCAGCTTAGTACGGACTAGCCCAAGCTCCTACAATGAGCAGTTCTTC
- TRBJ1-1 - TRBV30 CAASGGRLRTEAFF TGTGCCGCAAGCGGGGGGCGGCTGAGGACTGAAGCTTTCTTT
TRBD1 TRBJ2-3 - TRBV6-1 CVGSDRALSTDTQYF TGCGTAGGATCAGACAGGGCCTTAAGCACAGATACGCAGTATTTT
- TRBJ1-4 - TRBV30 CAWSKGQFNEKLFF TGTGCCTGGAGTAAAGGACAGTTTAATGAAAAACTGTTTTTT
TRBD1 TRBJ1-5 - TRBV27 CASRVTGGNQPQHF TGTGCCAGCAGGGTGACAGGGGGAAATCAGCCCCAGCATTTT
- TRBJ2-2 - TRBV5-1 CASSGQGYSPGELFF TGCGCCAGCAGCGGTCAGGGGTATTCTCCCGGGGAGCTGTTTTTT
- TRBJ1-2 - TRBV14 CASSQDLAEPYGYTF TGTGCCAGCAGCCAAGATTTAGCAGAGCCTTATGGCTACACCTTC